This is a list of T cell receptor beta chains from one sample in a study of cytomegalovirus exposure and HLA in healthy donors. Sequencing used immunoSEQ multiplex PCR; TCRdb keeps in-frame clones, though not all of them. The sample lists 85,000 to 110,000 clones, approximately 64% seen once, with less than 3.5% in the top ten. What was sequenced was PBMCs. Receptor source: a woman aged 45 to 65 in good health and CMV-seronegative. Both conserved end residues are part of each CDR3. The D gene is left open where the match is weak. Clone size is not always given. Where it is, it says once, few, many or a class for expanded clones.

d_gene: .
v_gene: TRBV10-1
abundance: .
j_gene: TRBJ1-4
CDR3aa: CASSPRVDEKLFF
CDR3nt: TGCGCCAGCAGCCCCAGGGTGGATGAAAAACTGTTTTTT

d_gene: TRBD1
v_gene: TRBV9
abundance: .
j_gene: TRBJ1-2
CDR3aa: CASSFGQGAYGYTF
CDR3nt: TGTGCCAGCAGCTTCGGACAGGGTGCCTATGGCTACACCTTC

d_gene: TRBD1
v_gene: TRBV7-6
abundance: .
j_gene: TRBJ2-7
CDR3aa: CASSLGTGSRLQYF
CDR3nt: TGTGCCAGCAGCTTGGGGACAGGCTCACGCCTGCAGTACTTC

d_gene: TRBD1
v_gene: TRBV6-1
abundance: .
j_gene: TRBJ2-1
CDR3aa: CASSEVSGGGGHRNEQFF
CDR3nt: TGTGCCAGCAGTGAAGTGTCAGGGGGCGGCGGACATCGCAATGAGCAGTTCTTC

d_gene: TRBD1
v_gene: TRBV2
abundance: .
j_gene: TRBJ1-2
CDR3aa: CASSDGQGKYGYTF
CDR3nt: TGTGCCAGCAGTGACGGACAGGGCAAATATGGCTACACCTTC

d_gene: .
v_gene: TRBV2
abundance: .
j_gene: TRBJ2-5
CDR3aa: CATGGQQETQYF
CDR3nt: TGTGCCACCGGAGGCCAGCAAGAGACCCAGTACTTC

d_gene: TRBD1
v_gene: TRBV18
abundance: .
j_gene: TRBJ2-1
CDR3aa: CASSLLRDRGPYNEQFF
CDR3nt: TGTGCCAGCTCACTCCTCAGGGACAGGGGACCCTACAATGAGCAGTTCTTC

d_gene: .
v_gene: TRBV27
abundance: .
j_gene: TRBJ2-7
CDR3aa: CASRAFWRGVLDAKFYEQYF
CDR3nt: TGTGCCAGCAGGGCATTTTGGCGGGGAGTTTTAGACGCTAAATTCTACGAGCAGTACTTC

d_gene: TRBD1
v_gene: TRBV27
abundance: once
j_gene: TRBJ1-2
CDR3aa: CASSPQGTYGYTF
CDR3nt: TGTGCCAGCAGTCCACAGGGGACCTATGGCTACACCTTC

d_gene: .
v_gene: TRBV5-1
abundance: .
j_gene: TRBJ2-5
CDR3aa: CASSPGQHQETQYF
CDR3nt: TGCGCCAGCAGCCCAGGACAGCATCAAGAGACCCAGTACTTC

d_gene: TRBD1
v_gene: TRBV19
abundance: .
j_gene: TRBJ2-5
CDR3aa: CASSIGQGAGETQYF
CDR3nt: TGTGCCAGTAGTATTGGTCAGGGGGCCGGAGAGACCCAGTACTTC

d_gene: TRBD2
v_gene: TRBV5-5
abundance: .
j_gene: TRBJ2-1
CDR3aa: CASSLRAGVVYEQFF
CDR3nt: TGTGCCAGCAGCTTGCGGGCGGGGGTTGTTTATGAGCAGTTCTTC

d_gene: TRBD1
v_gene: TRBV29-1
abundance: .
j_gene: TRBJ2-2
CDR3aa: CSGTTGGNTGELFF
CDR3nt: TGCAGCGGGACGACAGGGGGGAACACCGGGGAGCTGTTTTTT